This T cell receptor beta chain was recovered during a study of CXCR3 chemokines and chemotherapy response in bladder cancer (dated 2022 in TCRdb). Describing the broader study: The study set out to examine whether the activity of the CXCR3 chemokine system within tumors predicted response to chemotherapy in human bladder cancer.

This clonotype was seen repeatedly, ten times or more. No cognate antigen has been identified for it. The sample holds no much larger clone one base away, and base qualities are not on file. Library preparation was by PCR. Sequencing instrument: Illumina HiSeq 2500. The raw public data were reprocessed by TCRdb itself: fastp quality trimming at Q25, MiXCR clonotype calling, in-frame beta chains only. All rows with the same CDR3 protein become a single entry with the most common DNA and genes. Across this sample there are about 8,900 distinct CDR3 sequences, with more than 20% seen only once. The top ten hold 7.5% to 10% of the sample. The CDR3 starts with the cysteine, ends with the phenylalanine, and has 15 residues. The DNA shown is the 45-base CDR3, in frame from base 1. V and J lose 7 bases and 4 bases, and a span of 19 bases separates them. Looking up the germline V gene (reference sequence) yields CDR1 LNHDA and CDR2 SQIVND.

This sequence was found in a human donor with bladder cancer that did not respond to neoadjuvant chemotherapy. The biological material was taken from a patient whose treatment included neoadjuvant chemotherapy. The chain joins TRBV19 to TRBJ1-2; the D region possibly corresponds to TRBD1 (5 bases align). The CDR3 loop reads CASTLQGIDRYGYTF. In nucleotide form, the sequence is TGTGCCAGTACCCTCCAGGGAATAGACCGCTATGGCTACACCTTC.